The text below deals with one TCR beta chain. This clone was detected a few times. The antigen this receptor binds is unknown. It has no much larger one-base neighbor in the sample; base qualities were not kept. The sample belongs to a study of T cells and Merkel cell carcinoma outcomes (dated by TCRdb to the early 2020s). A note on the overall study: In patients with Merkel cell carcinoma, researchers looked at whether the T-cell repertoire of the tumor, along with T-cell density, could predict clinical outcome.

The library was prepared using the immunoSEQ multiplex PCR assay. The table comes from immuneACCESS by way of TCRdb, which keeps in-frame sequences with V and J called. Part of the clones is missing from these tables; in studies checked, under half for an unresolved V gene and the rest for unknown reasons. Recorded for this sample are some 15,000 clones; 85% to 90% of them occurred a single time. The biggest ten clones account for 7.9% of the sample. The samples were taken from patients with Merkel cell carcinoma. V has 5 bases trimmed and J has 4 bases trimmed; junction bases matching no gene number 6. CDR1 is given as SEHNR and CDR2 as FQNEAQ, both from the germline V gene (reference sequence). From the cysteine through the phenylalanine, the CDR3 covers 14 amino acids. Only the CDR3 DNA is retained, 42 bases long and in frame from the first base. What the work shows at the level of the full study, not this receptor alone: According to the report, clinical outcomes in Merkel cell carcinoma patients could be predicted using T-cell density together with features of the T-cell repertoire.

The chain links TRBV7-9 with TRBJ1-2, and 8 junction bases match TRBD1. Sequencing used tumor tissue from Merkel cell carcinoma. This TCR came from a human donor with Merkel cell carcinoma. The sequenced DNA is TGTGCCAGCAGCCCGGGACAGGACGTCTATGGCTACACCTTC. Its amino acids are CASSPGQDVYGYTF.